The source of this T cell receptor beta chain is a study of control samples from healthy donors and cancer patients. This CDR3 spans 14 amino acids. Germline CDR1 and CDR2: KGHSH and LQKENI. With V trimmed by 6 bases and J by 5 bases, 4 bases remained unmatched. Assay: immunoSEQ multiplex PCR; the TCRdb copy retains only in-frame clones and omits some. Of approximately 140,000 clones in the sample, approximately 94% were seen once. The sequenced sample consisted of blood. The rearrangement uses TRBV18 and TRBJ2-3; the match to TRBD2 covers 11 bases. The sequence derives from a man aged 40-50 years in good health. In DNA, the CDR3 is TGTGCCAGCTCCTCTGGACTAGCGGGAGATACGCAGTATTTT. Its translation: CASSSGLAGDTQYF.